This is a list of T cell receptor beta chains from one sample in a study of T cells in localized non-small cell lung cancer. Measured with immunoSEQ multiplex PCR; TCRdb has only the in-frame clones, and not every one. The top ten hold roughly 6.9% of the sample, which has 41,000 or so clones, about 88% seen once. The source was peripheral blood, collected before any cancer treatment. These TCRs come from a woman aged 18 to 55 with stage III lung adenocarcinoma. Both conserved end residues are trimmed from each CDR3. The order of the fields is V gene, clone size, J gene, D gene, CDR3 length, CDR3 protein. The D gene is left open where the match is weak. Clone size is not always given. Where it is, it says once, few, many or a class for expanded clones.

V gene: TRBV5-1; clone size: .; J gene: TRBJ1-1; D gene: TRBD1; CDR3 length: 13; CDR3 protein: ASSSLSGGDTEAF
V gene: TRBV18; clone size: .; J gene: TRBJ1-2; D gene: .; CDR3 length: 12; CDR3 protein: ASSPPSLAYGYT
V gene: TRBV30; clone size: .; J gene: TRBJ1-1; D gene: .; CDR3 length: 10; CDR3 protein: ACRTANTEAF
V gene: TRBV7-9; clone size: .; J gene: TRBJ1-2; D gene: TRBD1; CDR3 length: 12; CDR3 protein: ASSPQGASYGYT
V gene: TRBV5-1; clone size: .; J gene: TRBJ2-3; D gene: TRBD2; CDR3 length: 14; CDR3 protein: ASSLGTSGGRDTQY
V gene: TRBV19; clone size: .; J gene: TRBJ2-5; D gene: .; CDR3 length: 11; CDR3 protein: ASRTGGQETQY
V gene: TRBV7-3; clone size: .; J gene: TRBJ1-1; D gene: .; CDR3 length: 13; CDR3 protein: ASSPTGGGGTEAF
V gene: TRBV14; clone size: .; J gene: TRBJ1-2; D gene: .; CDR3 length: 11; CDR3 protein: ASSLAGTLGYT
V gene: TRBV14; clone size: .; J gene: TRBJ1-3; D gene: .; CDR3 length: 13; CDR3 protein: ASSASGPFGNTIY
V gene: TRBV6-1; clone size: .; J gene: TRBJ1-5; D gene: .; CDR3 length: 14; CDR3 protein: ASSELRQYSNQPQH
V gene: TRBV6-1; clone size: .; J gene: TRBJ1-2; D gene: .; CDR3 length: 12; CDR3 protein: ASSEWGFHRGYT
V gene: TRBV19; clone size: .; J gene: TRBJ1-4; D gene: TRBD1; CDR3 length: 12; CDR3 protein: ASRITGTAEKLF
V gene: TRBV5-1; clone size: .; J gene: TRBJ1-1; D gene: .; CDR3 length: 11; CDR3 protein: ASSPPDATEAF
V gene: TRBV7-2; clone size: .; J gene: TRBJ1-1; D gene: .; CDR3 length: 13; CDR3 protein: ASSPPGRPNTEAF
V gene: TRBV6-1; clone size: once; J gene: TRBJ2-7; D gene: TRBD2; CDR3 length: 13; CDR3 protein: ASSGSGGGYYEQY
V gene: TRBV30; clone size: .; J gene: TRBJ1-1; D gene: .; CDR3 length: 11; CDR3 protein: AWNGGVNTEAF
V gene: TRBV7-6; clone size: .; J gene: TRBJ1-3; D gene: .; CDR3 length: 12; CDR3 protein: ASRAGGSGNTIY
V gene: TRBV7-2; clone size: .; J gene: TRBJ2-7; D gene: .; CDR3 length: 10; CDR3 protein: ASSLATSPQY
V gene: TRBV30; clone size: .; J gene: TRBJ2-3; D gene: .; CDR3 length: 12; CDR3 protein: AWSLGVPTDTQY
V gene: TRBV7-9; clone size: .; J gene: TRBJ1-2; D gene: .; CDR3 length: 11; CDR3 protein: ASSPSLSPGYT
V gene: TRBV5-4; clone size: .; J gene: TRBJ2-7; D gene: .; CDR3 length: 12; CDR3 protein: ASSLAGTPVGQY
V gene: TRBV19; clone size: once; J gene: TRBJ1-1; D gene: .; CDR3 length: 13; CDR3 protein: ASSIGGTGNTEAF
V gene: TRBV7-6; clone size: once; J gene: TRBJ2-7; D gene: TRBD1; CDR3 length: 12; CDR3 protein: ASSQRGQGFEQY
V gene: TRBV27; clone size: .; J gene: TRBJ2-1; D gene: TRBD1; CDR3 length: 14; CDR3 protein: ASSSFSGTGYNEQF
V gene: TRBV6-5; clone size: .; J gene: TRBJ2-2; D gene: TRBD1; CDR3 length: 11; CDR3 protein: ATQTGVTGELF
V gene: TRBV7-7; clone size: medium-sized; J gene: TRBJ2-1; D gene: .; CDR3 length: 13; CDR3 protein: ASSLGLDSYNEQF
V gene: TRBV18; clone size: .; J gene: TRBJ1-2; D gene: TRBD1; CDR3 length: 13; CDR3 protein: ASSPGQEKGYGYT
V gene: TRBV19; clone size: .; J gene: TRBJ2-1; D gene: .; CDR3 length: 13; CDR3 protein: ASREGTLTGNEQF